A single sample is the source of the 10 T cell receptor beta chains below, sequenced in a study of early T cells in non-severe SARS-CoV-2 infection. TCRdb re-called the 5' RACE reads through MiXCR, storing one row per CDR3 protein. The table shows 20,000 to 25,000 distinct CDR3 sequences, with under 5.5% occurring only once. Sequenced input: whole blood. The source is an adult who was a healthcare worker with PCR-confirmed SARS-CoV-2 infection or an uninfected control (not recorded which).

This clonotype was detected a few times. CDR3 sequence reads: CASSLVQFTDTQYF. The CDR3 region has the DNA TGTGCCAGCAGCTTAGTCCAATTCACAGATACGCAGTATTTT. This rearrangement joins TRBV7-2 to TRBJ2-3, with D hard to call. The CDR3 is 14 residues long. Between the trimmed V and J ends, which lost 1 base and 2 bases, there was a span of 7 bases. Germline CDR1 and CDR2: SGHTA and FQGNSA.

This clonotype was seen ten or more times. This rearrangement joins TRBV7-2 to TRBJ1-6; 8 nucleotides agree with TRBD1. The CDR3 runs 16 residues. Per germline, CDR1 SGHTA and CDR2 FQGNSA. V was pared by 6 bases and J by 3 bases, with 7 bases of the junction left unmatched. In nucleotides, the CDR3 is TGTGCCAGCAGTCGTACAGGGGGTGGCTATAATTCACCCCTCCACTTT. Encoded protein: CASSRTGGGYNSPLHF.

This clonotype was seen only a few times. The chain carries TRBV3-1 and TRBJ2-3; TRBD2 matches 10 bases. The CDR3 loop spans 15 amino acids. Germline V gene sequence: CDR1 LGHDT, CDR2 YNNKEL (reference sequence). V shed 4 bases, J shed 5 bases, and the junction held 6 bases outside the gene matches. The CDR3 is CASSPRAGGIDTQYF. The CDR3 DNA sequence: TGTGCCAGCAGCCCTAGAGCGGGGGGGATAGATACGCAGTATTTT.

This clonotype was picked up many times. The chain couples TRBV7-6 to TRBJ2-7; 9 nucleotides agree with TRBD1. CDR3 length: 13 residues. In germline, CDR1 is SGHVS, CDR2 FNYEAQ. V shed 4 bases and J 3 bases; nucleotides not matched to a gene: 1. CDR3 residues: CASSSTGGYEQYF. The CDR3, as DNA: TGTGCCAGCAGCTCGACAGGGGGCTACGAGCAGTACTTC. Using reference TRBV7-6 and TRBJ2-7 for the parts outside the CDR3, the full variable domain is GAGVSQSPRYKVTKRGQDVALRCDPISGHVSLYWYRQALGQGPEFLTYFNYEAQQDKSGLPNDRFSAERPEGSISTLTIQRTEQRDSAMYRCASSSTGGYEQYFGPGTRLTVT.

This clonotype is medium-sized (0.01 to 0.1%) in the sample. The chain links TRBV5-1 to TRBJ2-3; D is unresolved. In germline, CDR1 is SGHRS, CDR2 YFSETQ. V lost 7 bases and J lost 4, with 16 bases in between. The CDR3 consists of 14 residues. The DNA of the CDR3 is TGCGCCAGCGCGAGTCCTGAATTCGCAGATACGCAGTATTTT. It yields the protein CASASPEFADTQYF.

This chain joins TRBV5-1 and TRBJ2-1, with 10 positions matching TRBD2. The CDR3 consists of 19 residues. Germline CDR1 SGHRS, CDR2 YFSETQ. V lost 4 bases, J lost 2 bases, and 15 bases stayed unmatched. The CDR3 sequence is CASSQTPAAAGGPYNEQFF. CDR3 DNA sequence: TGCGCCAGCAGCCAAACCCCGGCCGCAGCGGGGGGGCCCTACAATGAGCAGTTCTTC. Looking up the rest from reference TRBV5-1 and TRBJ2-1 gives the full variable domain: KAGVTQTPRYLIKTRGQQVTLSCSPISGHRSVSWYQQTPGQGLQFLFEYFSETQRNKGNFPGRFSGRQFSNSRSEMNVSTLELGDSALYLCASSQTPAAAGGPYNEQFFGPGTRLTVL.

CDR3 protein: CASSFRTGELFF. The CDR3 DNA sequence: TGTGCCAGCAGTTTTAGGACCGGGGAGCTGTTTTTT. The genes are TRBV6-2 or TRBV6-3 and TRBJ2-2; the D is unclear. V shed 4 bases and J shed 5 bases, with 5 bases lying between them. The CDR3 is 12 residues long. Per germline, CDR1 MNHEY and CDR2 SVGEGT.

This clonotype was observed a handful of times. The chain joins TRBV6-6 to TRBJ2-5; no definite D call. The germline V gene encodes CDR1 MNHNY and CDR2 SVGAGI (reference sequence). Trimming stripped 6 bases from V and 9 bases from J, with 26 bases between. The CDR3 sequence is 16 residues long. CDR3 loop: CASRAIPDGPQESQYF. CDR3 nucleotide sequence: TGTGCCAGCAGGGCCATCCCGGACGGGCCCCAAGAATCCCAGTACTTC.

The sample holds a few counts of this clonotype. The chain links TRBV30 to TRBJ2-1; possibly TRBD1 for D (6 bases). Germline V gives CDR1 GTSNPN, CDR2 SVGIG (reference sequence). V lost 3 bases and J 4 bases, leaving 10 bases between the germline ends. This CDR3 comprises 13 residues. This CDR3 is CAWRGTPYNEQFF. For the CDR3, the DNA is TGTGCCTGGAGAGGGACACCGTACAATGAGCAGTTCTTC. Based on the CDR3 plus reference TRBV30 and TRBJ2-1, the full variable domain is SQTIHQWPATLVQPVGSPLSLECTVEGTSNPNLYWYRQAAGRGLQLLFYSVGIGQISSEVPQNLSASRPQDRQFILSSKKLLLSDSGFYLCAWRGTPYNEQFFGPGTRLTVL.

In this sample, this clonotype turned up many times. CDR3 sequence reads: CASSLPPEDIANTGELFF. The CDR3 bases are TGTGCCAGCAGCTTGCCCCCGGAGGACATAGCGAACACCGGGGAGCTGTTTTTT. The rearrangement joins TRBV7-9 to TRBJ2-2; D might be TRBD1 or TRBD2, each matching 5 bases. Trimming cost V 3 bases and J 0 bases, with 17 bases left between them. The CDR3 is 18 residues long. Germline V lookup: CDR1 SEHNR, CDR2 FQNEAQ (reference sequence).